This TCR beta chain was sequenced for a study of T cells after posttransplantation cyclophosphamide. Comments on this clone: One end of the junction fails to match germline, which may point to a read error.

The data were produced by immunoSEQ multiplex PCR, yet TCRdb's version contains in-frame clones alone and is incomplete. The table lists approximately 30,000 clones, 70% to 90% of them singletons, with around 3.5% in the top ten. This clonotype was obtained from a man aged 45-65 years. Source material: PBMCs.

Written as DNA, the CDR3 is TGTGCCAGCAGTGAATCTGGAGCGCGACAGGGATTTCGTTTT. Translating it yields CASSESGARQGFRF. This chain connects TRBV6-1 to TRBJ1-4; 7 nucleotides agree with TRBD1. Germline loops: CDR1 MNHNS, CDR2 SASEGT. CDR3 length: 14 amino acids.